These T cell receptor beta chains were read from a single sample in a study of chronic HIV infection and antiretroviral therapy. TCRdb recomputed calls from the 5' RACE reads with MiXCR, one row per CDR3 protein. The data contain roughly 39,000 distinct CDR3 sequences, about 8.9% of them seen just once; the ten biggest clones take up about 3%. The sequencing input was peripheral blood. The receptors were sampled from an adult who had HIV and had not received antiretroviral therapy, or was an uninfected healthy control (not recorded which). CDR3s include the opening cysteine and the closing phenylalanine or tryptophan. A D gene is named only where the DNA matches it firmly. Clone size is stated in some rows and not others, as once, few, many or a class when expanded.

>.|.|TRBJ1-2|TRBV25-1
TGTGCCAGCAAAGGAAATCAAGGCTACACCTTC
CASKGNQGYTF
>.|few|TRBJ2-7|TRBV29-1
TGCAGCGTTGAAAGGGGGGGGCCATACGAGCAGTACTTC
CSVERGGPYEQYF
>.|many|TRBJ2-3|TRBV20-1
TGCAGTCCAAAATCAGATACGCAGTATTTT
CSPKSDTQYF
>.|.|TRBJ1-1|TRBV29-1
TGCAGCGTTCGATCGGCGAACACTGAAGCTTTCTTT
CSVRSANTEAFF
>.|few|TRBJ2-1|TRBV28
TGTGCCAGCAGGGAGGACTTAAGCTCCTACAATGAGCAGTTCTTC
CASREDLSSYNEQFF
>.|many|TRBJ2-3|TRBV29-1
TGCAGCGTTGTCAGGCAGGAGGGGGATACGCAGTATTTT
CSVVRQEGDTQYF
>.|few|TRBJ2-5|TRBV20-1
TGCAGTGCTAGATCAGGACTGACTGGGGAGACCCAGTACTTC
CSARSGLTGETQYF
>.|few|TRBJ2-1|TRBV6-1
TGTGCCAGCAGTGAAGCAGGACCCAACAATGAGCAGTTCTTC
CASSEAGPNNEQFF
>.|few|TRBJ2-5|TRBV20-1
TGCAGTGCTAGCTCCGAAGGGGTTCGGGAGACCCAGTACTTC
CSASSEGVRETQYF
>.|few|TRBJ1-1|TRBV29-1
TGCAGCGTTAGGGGAGAGTACACTGAAGCTTTCTTT
CSVRGEYTEAFF
>.|few|TRBJ2-4|TRBV28
TGTGCCAGCAGTCGGGGTCAGATCAAAAACATTCAGTACTTC
CASSRGQIKNIQYF
>.|many|TRBJ2-1|TRBV7-2
TGTGCCAGCAGCTTAGAGCCCCAGATTAGCAATGAGCAGTTCTTC
CASSLEPQISNEQFF
>TRBD2|few|TRBJ2-1|TRBV20-1
TGCAGTGCTAGAGACTCTAGCGGATACAATGAGCAGTTCTTC
CSARDSSGYNEQFF
>.|few|TRBJ2-6|TRBV19
TGTGCCAGTAGTATAGAAAGGGGAAGTGGGGCCAACGTCCTGACTTTC
CASSIERGSGANVLTF
>.|many|TRBJ1-1|TRBV29-1
TGCAGTTACTCGGGGGCCACTGAAGCTTTCTTT
CSYSGATEAFF
>.|.|TRBJ2-7|TRBV6-2/TRBV6-3
TGTGCCAGCAGTCTTGGTGACGAGCAGTACTTC
CASSLGDEQYF
>.|.|TRBJ2-1|TRBV5-5
TGTGCCAGCAGCTTGGATGGGACAAATCCTTACAATGAGCAGTTCTTC
CASSLDGTNPYNEQFF
>.|.|TRBJ1-5|TRBV7-2
TGTGCCAGCAGCGCGCAGGGACAAACTTTCCAGCCCCAGCATTTT
CASSAQGQTFQPQHF
>.|many|TRBJ2-5|TRBV29-1
TGCAGCGTTGACGGCGGGGACAGAGCAGAGACCCAGTACTTC
CSVDGGDRAETQYF
>.|many|TRBJ2-5|TRBV3-1
TGTGCCAGCAGCCAAGGGACATTAGAAGAGACCCAGTACTTC
CASSQGTLEETQYF
>.|.|TRBJ1-1|TRBV12-3/TRBV12-4
TGTGCCAGCAGTCCCAGTACAGGGAGCACTGAAGCTTTCTTT
CASSPSTGSTEAFF
>TRBD1|few|TRBJ1-1|TRBV27
TGTGCCAGCAGTCGGACAGGGGGATACACTGAAGCTTTCTTT
CASSRTGGYTEAFF